The clone carrying this TCR beta chain came up many times. Its matching antigen is unknown. This sample was taken from a study of regulatory T cells in long-lasting Graves disease. CDR3-region Arm-PCR and iRepertoire HTBI primers produced the TCR beta libraries. MiXCR, run by TCRdb on the multiplex PCR reads, gives a single entry per CDR3 protein. Of about 210,000 distinct CDR3 sequences listed, about 19% are singletons. The sample's time point: newly diagnosed GD, antithyroid drugs for less than 3 months. The TCR library was prepared using RNA isolated from PBMCs. Patient provenance is recorded as an endocrinology department in Xi'an, China. Study results and caveats: Persistent disease was associated with favored TRBV28 usage and with favored use of TRBJ1-2 and TRBJ2-5.

Germline loops: CDR1 SEHNR, CDR2 FQNEAQ (reference sequence). The CDR3 extends over 14 amino acids. The J segment lost 5 bases and the V segment lost 1 base, leaving 5 bases of the junction unmatched. These same records also appear under a second study, on T cells in Graves' hyperthyroidism and ophthalmopathy. This second study notes: The HTBI set primed first-round TCR CDR3 RT-PCR. Most expanded thyroid clonotypes above 0.001 recurred in blood.

The input for sequencing was peripheral blood mononuclear cells (PBMCs), taken at new diagnosis, from a patient treated with antithyroid drugs. V usage is TRBV7-9 and J usage is TRBJ2-7; 7 bases agree with TRBD1. This receptor was obtained from a young woman with Graves disease. DNA of the CDR3: TGTGCCAGCAGCTTAGACAGGGGTCGGAACGAGCAGTACTTC. Protein product: CASSLDRGRNEQYF.